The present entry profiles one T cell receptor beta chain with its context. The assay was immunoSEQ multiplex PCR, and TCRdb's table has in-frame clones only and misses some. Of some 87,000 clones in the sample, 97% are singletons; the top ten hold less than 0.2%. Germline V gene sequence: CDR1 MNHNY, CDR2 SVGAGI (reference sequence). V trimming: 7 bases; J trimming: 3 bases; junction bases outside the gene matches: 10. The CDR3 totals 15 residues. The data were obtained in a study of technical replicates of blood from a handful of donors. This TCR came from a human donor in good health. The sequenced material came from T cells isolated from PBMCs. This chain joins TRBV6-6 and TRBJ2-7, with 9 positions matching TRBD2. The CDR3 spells CASTYSEAGGYEQYF. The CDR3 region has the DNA TGTGCCAGCACCTACTCGGAAGCGGGAGGCTACGAGCAGTACTTC.